The clone carrying this T cell receptor beta chain was observed at least ten times. Its cognate antigen is unknown. TCRdb used MiXCR to reprocess the 5' RACE reads, holding one entry per CDR3 protein. The table includes some 57,000 distinct CDR3 sequences, around 12% detected once. This entry comes from a study of early T cells in non-severe SARS-CoV-2 infection. At the level of the study: Chains were unpaired, as sequencing was done on bulk RNA from unsorted whole blood.

Study conclusions and caveats: Matching with VDJdb favored anti-spike CD8 responses (missing private and CD4 specificities).

The CDR3 length is 13 residues. Germline V gene lookup returns CDR1 DFQATT and CDR2 SNEGSKA (reference sequence). V was cut by 5 bases and J by 3 bases, with 11 bases left in between. Sample: whole blood. The chain joins TRBV20-1 to TRBJ1-5; TRBD1 might be the D (5 bases). This receptor was taken from an adult who was a healthcare worker with PCR-confirmed SARS-CoV-2 infection or an uninfected control (not recorded which). The CDR3 loop is CSAPTGTNQPQHF. For the CDR3, the DNA is TGCAGTGCTCCTACCGGGACCAATCAGCCCCAGCATTTT.